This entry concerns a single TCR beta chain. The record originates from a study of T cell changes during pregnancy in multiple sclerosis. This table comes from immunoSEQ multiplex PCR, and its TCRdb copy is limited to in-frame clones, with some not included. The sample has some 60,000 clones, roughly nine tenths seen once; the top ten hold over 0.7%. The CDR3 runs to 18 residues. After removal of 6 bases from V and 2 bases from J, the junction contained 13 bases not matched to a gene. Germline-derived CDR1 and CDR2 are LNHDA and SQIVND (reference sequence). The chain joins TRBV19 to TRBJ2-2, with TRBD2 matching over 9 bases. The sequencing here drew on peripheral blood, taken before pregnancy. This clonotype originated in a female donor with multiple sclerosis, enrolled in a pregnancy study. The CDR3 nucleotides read TGTGCCAGTAGAATCCCCCTAGGGCGGGGGGGAAACACCGGGGAGCTGTTTTTT. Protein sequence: CASRIPLGRGGNTGELFF.